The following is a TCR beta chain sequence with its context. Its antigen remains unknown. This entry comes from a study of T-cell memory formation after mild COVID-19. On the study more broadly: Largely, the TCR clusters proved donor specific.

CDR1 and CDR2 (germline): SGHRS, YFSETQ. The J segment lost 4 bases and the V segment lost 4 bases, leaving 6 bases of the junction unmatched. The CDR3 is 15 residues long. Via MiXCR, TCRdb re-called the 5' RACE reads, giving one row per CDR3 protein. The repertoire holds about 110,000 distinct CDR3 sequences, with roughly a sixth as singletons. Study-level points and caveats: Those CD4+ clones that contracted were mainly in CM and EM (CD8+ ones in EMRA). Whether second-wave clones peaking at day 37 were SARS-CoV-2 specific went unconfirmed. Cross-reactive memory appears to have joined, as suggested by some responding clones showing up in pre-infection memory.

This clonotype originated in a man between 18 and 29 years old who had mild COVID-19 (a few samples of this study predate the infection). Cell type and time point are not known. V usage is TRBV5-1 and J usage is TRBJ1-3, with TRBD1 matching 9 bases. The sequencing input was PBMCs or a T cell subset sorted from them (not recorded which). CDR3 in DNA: TGCGCCAGCAGCCAGGGACAGGGAGCGGGAAACACCATATATTTT. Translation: CASSQGQGAGNTIYF.